The source of this TCR beta chain is a study of cytomegalovirus exposure and HLA in healthy donors. Nominally healthy donors provided the samples, though records likely missed some immune exposures. Trimming took off 5 bases at V and 8 bases at J, with 18 bases between the two ends. Germline V gene sequence: CDR1 MNHNS, CDR2 SASEGT. The CDR3 has 14 residues. PCR employed 60 Vbeta and 13 Jbeta primers. Under the authors' procedure: As a later analysis found, there were 70 million to 80 million unique TCR beta chains, of which approximately 10 million were shared. Generated by immunoSEQ multiplex PCR, the TCRdb table keeps only in-frame clones and is missing some. The V and J calls and the clone size are those of that table, but D and trimming were determined from the DNA. The sample includes approximately 170,000 clones, approximately 79% of them seen just once.

Sample: PBMCs. The chain employs TRBV6-1 and TRBJ1-1; D may be TRBD1 (6 bases). The receptor was isolated from a woman younger than 30 in good health and CMV-seronegative. The CDR3 loop reads CASSINRDTGEAFF. CDR3 sequence (DNA): TGTGCCAGCAGTATTAACCGGGACACCGGGGAAGCTTTCTTT.